A single T cell receptor (beta chain) is shown here with its context. Its antigen is undetermined. Next came a second PCR, run for roughly 6 to 11 cycles, which used a sample-barcoded 5' primer along with a J-beta primer mix. TCRdb passed the 5' RACE reads through MiXCR, listing each CDR3 protein once. Here the sample spans about 1,600,000 distinct CDR3 sequences, 42% being singletons. Germline CDR1 SGHDT, CDR2 YYEEEE. Deletions cut 4 bases from V and 13 bases from J, with 17 bases between. This CDR3 contains 13 residues. Collection of ten milliliters of peripheral blood was performed for each donor. These data belong to a study of blood T cells in healthy people across ages. Study-level points and caveats: Naive CD4+ cells and diversity were both higher in long-lived donors than in aged donors. Reliance upon unsorted PBMCs precluded definitive naive versus antigen-experienced comparison. Samples with more naive T cells showed higher observed beta diversity.

The chain couples TRBV5-6 to TRBJ1-4; D is undetermined. This TCR derives from a woman aged 18-29 years in good health. Sequencing was done on a sample of blood. The CDR3 here is CASSLQEPEALFF. The CDR3 DNA is TGTGCCAGCAGCCTCCAGGAACCGGAGGCACTGTTTTTT.